This T cell receptor (beta chain) was identified during a study of T cells in Graves' hyperthyroidism and ophthalmopathy. Overall study results and limits: Blood also held most thyroid clonotypes expanded beyond 0.001. Progression to ophthalmopathy was predicted a median of 6.5 months early.

Those with hyperthyroidism were 18 to 65 years old, newly diagnosed, and ill for under 2 months. Any patient presenting with uncontrolled infection, other autoimmune disease, pregnancy or lactation was left out. This clonotype was seen at least ten times. Its antigen is still unknown. The germline gives CDR1 SNHLY, CDR2 FYNNEI. The V gene lost 6 bases and the J gene lost 5 bases, with 8 bases spanning the gap. This CDR3 spans 13 amino acids. RNA transcripts were the template for amplifying TCR beta CDR3 regions. HTBI primers were the set used in a first-round RT-PCR of the TCR CDR3. From the multiplex PCR reads, TCRdb called clonotypes with MiXCR, one entry per CDR3 protein. The table includes roughly 420,000 distinct CDR3 sequences, around 13% detected once.

The source material was blood. The receptor's source is a woman aged 18-30 years with Graves' hyperthyroidism. The J gene is TRBJ1-6, the V gene TRBV2; D not certain. CDR3 sequence reads: CASSRQDNSPLHF. The CDR3 DNA reads as TGTGCCAGCAGCCGGCAGGATAATTCACCCCTCCACTTT.